The 28 T cell receptor beta chains given below trace back to one sample, sequenced in a study of blood T cell repertoires in COVID-19. The repertoire was sequenced with immunoSEQ multiplex PCR; TCRdb's copy has only in-frame clones and lacks some. This sample has just over 650,000 clones, with about nine tenths found just once. The sequenced material came from peripheral blood. These TCRs come from a woman aged 18-29 years with acute or convalescent COVID-19.

As concerns this clone: The same CDR3 arises from other DNA sequences in this sample as well. The chain is built from TRBV24-1 and TRBJ2-3, with 8 bases identical to TRBD2. The length of the CDR3 is 15 residues. Looked up from germline, CDR1 is KGHDR and CDR2 is SFDVKD. The junction had 1 base not matched to a gene; V was cut back by 3 bases and J by 0 bases. DNA for the CDR3: TGTGCCACCAGTGATCCGGGGGGGAGCACAGATACGCAGTATTTT. The encoded protein is CATSDPGGSTDTQYF.

This chain links TRBV19 with TRBJ1-1; D remains unclear. The V end was cut by 5 bases, the J end by 1 base, with 17 bases between. This CDR3 comprises 16 residues. The germline V gene has CDR1 LNHDA and CDR2 SQIVND (reference sequence). CDR3: CASSLLRVGANTEAFF. The CDR3 nucleotides are TGTGCCAGTAGTCTGTTGAGGGTGGGTGCGAACACTGAAGCTTTCTTT.

This clone was seen just once. The chain couples TRBV9 to TRBJ1-6, with 10 bases identical to TRBD1. The J segment lost 9 bases and the V segment lost 1 base, leaving 4 bases of the junction unmatched. The CDR3 has 15 amino acids. Germline V gene sequence: CDR1 SGDLS, CDR2 YYNGEE. CDR3 region: CASSVSGTGVSPLHF. DNA of the CDR3: TGTGCCAGCAGCGTATCCGGGACAGGGGTTTCACCCCTCCACTTT.

In its sample, this clone was seen a few times. The rearrangement joins TRBV5-6 to TRBJ1-1; D is possibly TRBD1 (6 bases). CDR1 is SGHDT, CDR2 YYEEEE, per germline. The CDR3 is 17 residues long. V shed 2 bases and J shed 4 bases, with 21 bases lying between them. CDR3 amino acids: CASSFLDSRLSSTEAFF. The CDR3 region has the DNA TGTGCCAGCAGCTTTTTGGACAGCCGCCTCTCCTCCACTGAAGCTTTCTTT.

With respect to this clone: At the DNA level, this CDR3 is encoded by other sequences in the same sample as well. This chain connects TRBV7-9 to TRBJ1-1; 8 bases are shared with TRBD1. The CDR3 is 15 residues long. Per germline, CDR1 SEHNR and CDR2 FQNEAQ (reference sequence). V was pared by 1 base and J by 2 bases, with 3 bases of the junction left unmatched. CDR3 nucleotides: TGTGCCAGCAGCTTAGAAGGGACAGGAAACACTGAAGCTTTCTTT. It encodes CASSLEGTGNTEAFF.

The chain carries TRBV6-2 or TRBV6-3 and TRBJ1-6; weak D call: TRBD1 (6 bases). The CDR3 totals 16 residues. Germline assignment: CDR1 MNHEY and CDR2 SVGEGT. Trimming cost V 5 bases and J 0 bases, with 11 bases left between them. CDR3 nucleotides: TGTGCCAGCAGTGACACAGGGAGCTCCTATAATTCACCCCTCCACTTT. Translation gives CASSDTGSSYNSPLHF.

The chain joins TRBV9 to TRBJ1-4; D ambiguous. Germline CDR1 is SGDLS and CDR2 is YYNGEE. The CDR3 covers 15 residues. V shed 0 bases and J shed 8 bases, with 14 bases lying between them. This CDR3 reads CASSVGTHPGEKLFF. The CDR3 DNA follows: TGTGCCAGCAGCGTAGGCACCCATCCAGGCGAAAAACTGTTTTTT.

The chain carries TRBV4-3 and TRBJ1-2; D may be TRBD1 (5 bases). CDR1 and CDR2 (germline): LGHNA, YSLEER. V gave up 1 base and J gave up 5 bases, with 17 bases separating them. The CDR3 is made up of 16 amino acids. This chain's CDR3 is CASSQALRQGIYGYTF. For the CDR3, the DNA is TGCGCCAGCAGCCAAGCCCTACGTCAGGGAATTTATGGCTACACCTTC.

Only one count was recorded for this clone. The rearrangement uses TRBV12-5 and TRBJ1-5, with a possible D match to TRBD1 (6 bases). The ends were cut back, 0 bases at V and 9 bases at J, with 6 bases in the middle. Germline CDR1 and CDR2: LGHNT and FRNRAP. This CDR3 region has 12 residues. CDR3 nucleotide sequence: TGTGCTAGTGGTTTGGTAGGGGGGCCCCAGCATTTT. Translating gives CASGLVGGPQHF.

The gene calls are TRBV24-1 and TRBJ1-2, with TRBD1 identical over 8 bases. There are 14 residues in the CDR3. J was trimmed by 3 bases and V by 5 bases; bases with no gene match: 4. The germline CDR1 and CDR2 sequences are KGHDR and SFDVKD. The CDR3 loop is CATSGPGQDYGYTF. The DNA for the CDR3 is TGTGCCACCAGTGGCCCGGGACAGGACTATGGCTACACCTTC.

The gene calls are TRBV24-1 and TRBJ2-1, with D perhaps matching TRBD2 (6 bases). The CDR3 is 13 residues long. Germline values: CDR1 KGHDR, CDR2 SFDVKD. V was pared by 2 bases and J by 12 bases, with 13 bases between. The CDR3 DNA is TGTGCCACCAGTGATTCCCCCGGGGGTGGGCAGTTCTTC. The encoded protein is CATSDSPGGGQFF.

The V and J genes are TRBV5-1 and TRBJ2-7; D remains unclear. The germline gives CDR1 SGHRS, CDR2 YFSETQ. V gave up 0 bases and J gave up 2 bases, with 6 bases separating them. The CDR3 contains 13 residues. The CDR3 coding sequence is TGCGCCAGCAGCTTGGACGGAGCCTACGAGCAGTACTTC. The encoded protein is CASSLDGAYEQYF. Variable domain in full (rest from reference TRBV5-1 and TRBJ2-7): KAGVTQTPRYLIKTRGQQVTLSCSPISGHRSVSWYQQTPGQGLQFLFEYFSETQRNKGNFPGRFSGRQFSNSRSEMNVSTLELGDSALYLCASSLDGAYEQYFGPGTRLTVT.

V is TRBV5-6 and J is TRBJ1-2; 12 bases line up with TRBD1. After removal of 4 bases from V and 8 bases from J, the junction contained 3 bases not matched to a gene. This CDR3 comprises 13 residues. Germline loops: CDR1 SGHDT, CDR2 YYEEEE. CDR3: CASSPGTGGGYTF. DNA for the CDR3: TGTGCCAGCAGCCCTGGGACAGGGGGCGGCTACACCTTC.

The chain carries TRBV4-2 and TRBJ1-6; 9 nucleotides match TRBD1. The germline CDR1 and CDR2 sequences are LGHNA and YNFKEQ. J was trimmed by 9 bases and V by 2 bases; bases with no gene match: 5. This CDR3 comprises 15 residues. CDR3 residues: CASSQPPGQGSPLHF. CDR3 nucleotides: TGTGCCAGCAGCCAACCTCCGGGACAGGGTTCACCCCTCCACTTT.

Written as DNA, the CDR3 is TGTGCCAGCAGCTTGGGAGTAAGCAATCAGCCCCAGCATTTT. This gives the protein CASSLGVSNQPQHF. The rearrangement uses TRBV5-6 and TRBJ1-5; no clear D gene. Germline values: CDR1 SGHDT, CDR2 YYEEEE. Between the trimmed V and J ends, which lost 0 bases and 1 base, there was a span of 5 bases. The CDR3 totals 14 residues.

The table lists this clone with a count of one. CDR3 amino acids: CASSLGPGGGLAQPQHF. The DNA of the CDR3 is TGTGCCAGCAGCTTAGGTCCCGGGGGGGGTTTGGCTCAGCCCCAGCATTTT. The V gene is TRBV7-2, the J gene TRBJ1-5; D perhaps matches TRBD1 (5 bases). Trimming removed 1 base at V and 6 bases at J, with 19 bases between. The CDR3 covers 17 residues. The V gene's germline CDR1 is SGHTA and CDR2 FQGNSA.

This rearrangement joins TRBV7-2 to TRBJ1-2, with D perhaps TRBD1 (5 bases). V lost 2 bases, J lost 4 bases, and 20 bases lay in between. The CDR3 length is 17 residues. Germline CDR1 and CDR2: SGHTA and FQGNSA. DNA for the CDR3: TGTGCCAGCAGCTTATCCCACTACCCGGGTAGGGGCTATGGCTACACCTTC. Its translation is CASSLSHYPGRGYGYTF.

The V and J genes are TRBV5-5 and TRBJ1-4; 7 bases are a match to TRBD1. V shed 5 bases, J shed 5 bases, and the junction held 15 bases outside the gene matches. CDR1 and CDR2 (germline): SGHKS, YYEKEE (reference sequence). The CDR3 extends over 17 amino acids. CDR3 residues: CASSVQIRGRQNEKLFF. DNA for the CDR3: TGTGCCAGCAGTGTCCAGATTAGGGGGCGACAAAATGAAAAACTGTTTTTT. The full variable domain, completed using reference TRBV5-5 and TRBJ1-4, is DAGVTQSPTHLIKTRGQQVTLRCSPISGHKSVSWYQQVLGQGPQFIFQYYEKEERGRGNFPDRFSARQFPNYSSELNVNALLLGDSALYLCASSVQIRGRQNEKLFFGSGTQLSVL.

The rearrangement joins TRBV7-6 to TRBJ2-3; 7 bases fit TRBD2. V lost 3 bases to trimming and J lost 1 base; unmatched junction nucleotides: 7. The CDR3 length is 16 residues. From germline, CDR1 is SGHVS and CDR2 FNYEAQ. CDR3 bases: TGTGCCAGCAGCTTGGTGGGAGGGAGGCGCACAGATACGCAGTATTTT. Translation: CASSLVGGRRTDTQYF.

The gene calls are TRBV7-8 and TRBJ2-7; 10 bases are a match to TRBD1. Losses at the gene ends were 5 bases for V and 2 bases for J; bases not matched to a gene: 6. The CDR3 consists of 15 residues. Germline CDR1 reads SGHVS; CDR2 reads FQNEAQ. As DNA, the CDR3 is TGTGCCAGCAGCCCAGGGACAGGGGTGGCCTACGAGCAGTACTTC. Protein sequence: CASSPGTGVAYEQYF.

The chain recombines TRBV12-5 with TRBJ1-2; 9 bases agree with TRBD1. Germline CDR1 is LGHNT and CDR2 is FRNRAP. V lost 6 bases and J lost 3; bases outside the gene matches: 8. The CDR3 is 15 amino acids. CDR3 residues: CASGPGTGSDYGYTF. The CDR3 DNA reads as TGTGCTAGTGGCCCCGGGACAGGGAGCGACTATGGCTACACCTTC.

The V and J genes are TRBV6-2 or TRBV6-3 and TRBJ1-1; D is possibly TRBD1 (5 bases). This CDR3 is 18 amino acids long. CDR1 and CDR2 (germline): MNHEY, SVGEGT. V lost 5 bases, J lost 1 base, and 23 bases lay in between. The CDR3 nucleotides are TGTGCCAGCAGTCCGGGGGTATCCCTACGGAGCGAGAACACTGAAGCTTTCTTT. Protein: CASSPGVSLRSENTEAFF.

The rearrangement joins TRBV5-8 to TRBJ1-2; TRBD1 might be the D (5 bases). The CDR3 spans 14 residues. Trimming took 7 bases from V and 8 from J, leaving 21 bases between them. The germline V gene has CDR1 SGHTS and CDR2 YDEGEE. CDR3 amino acids: CASSIRDGGIGYTF. The CDR3 DNA sequence: TGTGCCAGCTCGATCAGGGACGGGGGGATCGGCTACACCTTC.

The V call is TRBV6-6, the J call TRBJ1-2; TRBD1 agrees at 9 bases. CDR1 MNHNY and CDR2 SVGAGI come from the germline V gene (reference sequence). The CDR3 spans 19 residues. V gave up 5 bases and J gave up 3 bases; unmatched junction bases: 19. CDR3 bases: TGTGCCAGCAGTCCGACTATTCGGGACAGGGAGCGGCGGGACTATGGCTACACCTTC. Translating gives CASSPTIRDRERRDYGYTF.

This clone was seen more than once but under ten times. The gene calls are TRBV6-2 or TRBV6-3 and TRBJ1-5, with 8 bases matching TRBD1. In germline, CDR1 is MNHEY, CDR2 SVGEGT. With 2 bases clipped from V and 4 bases from J, the junction kept 4 bases outside the gene matches. CDR3 length: 15 residues. In nucleotides, the CDR3 is TGTGCCAGCAGTTACGGGACAGGATGGAATCAGCCCCAGCATTTT. Protein product: CASSYGTGWNQPQHF.

V usage is TRBV4-3 and J usage is TRBJ1-6; no definite D call. Deletions cut 2 bases from V and 0 bases from J, with 11 bases between. The CDR3 contains 17 residues. CDR1 and CDR2 (germline): LGHNA, YSLEER. CDR3 amino acids: CASSQLAFSSYNSPLHF. The CDR3 DNA reads TGCGCCAGCAGCCAACTCGCTTTTAGCTCCTATAATTCACCCCTCCACTTT.

In the case of this clone: The identical CDR3 is also encoded by other nucleotide sequences in the sample. CDR3: CASSLTGNYGYTF. The CDR3 DNA reads as TGTGCCAGCAGTTTAACCGGGAACTATGGCTACACCTTC. V usage is TRBV12-3 or TRBV12-4 and J usage is TRBJ1-2; D is unclear. The V gene lost 2 bases and the J gene lost 2 bases, with 6 bases spanning the gap. The CDR3 is 13 residues long.

This chain connects TRBV9 to TRBJ1-1; D not resolved. Germline CDR1 reads SGDLS; CDR2 reads YYNGEE. The CDR3 covers 15 residues. V dropped 3 bases and J dropped 4 bases, with 16 bases sitting between them. CDR3: CASSGGSSRTTEAFF. DNA of the CDR3: TGTGCCAGCAGCGGCGGGTCATCTCGCACCACTGAAGCTTTCTTT.